The text below deals with one TCR beta chain. The data originate from a study of blood T cell repertoires in COVID-19. Study background: PBMCs, B-cell-depleted T cells, or T cells were the source of the cDNA or gDNA that made up the material.

Germline V gene lookup returns CDR1 SGHNT and CDR2 YYREEE (reference sequence). Trimming removed 0 bases from V and 5 bases from J; junction bases left unmatched: 13. The CDR3 is 17 amino acids. The protocol was immunoSEQ multiplex PCR, while the TCRdb copy is restricted to in-frame clones and leaves out a portion. The sample consists of around 100,000 clones, nearly 90% of them appearing once. The chain uses TRBV5-4 and TRBJ2-5; 7 bases are a match to TRBD2. This sequence originates from a man aged 50 to 60 in a cohort sampled during active COVID-19. The sample taken for sequencing was peripheral blood. The CDR3 here is CASSLAGAGDVRETQYF. CDR3 DNA: TGTGCCAGCAGCTTGGCCGGCGCGGGGGACGTCCGGGAGACCCAGTACTTC.